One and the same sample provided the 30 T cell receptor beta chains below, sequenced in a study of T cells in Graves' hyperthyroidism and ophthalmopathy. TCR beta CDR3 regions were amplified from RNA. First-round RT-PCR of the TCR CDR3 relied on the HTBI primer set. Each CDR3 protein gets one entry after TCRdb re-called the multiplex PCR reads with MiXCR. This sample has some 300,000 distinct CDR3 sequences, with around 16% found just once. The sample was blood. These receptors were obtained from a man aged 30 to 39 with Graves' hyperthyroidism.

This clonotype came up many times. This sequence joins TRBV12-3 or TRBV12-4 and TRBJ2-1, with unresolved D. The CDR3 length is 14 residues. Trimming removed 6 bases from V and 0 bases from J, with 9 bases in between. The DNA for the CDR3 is TGTGCCAGCAGGTCGTGGGGCTCCTACAATGAGCAGTTCTTC. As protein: CASRSWGSYNEQFF.

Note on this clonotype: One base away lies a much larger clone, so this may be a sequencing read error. The CDR3 DNA is TGCGCCAGCAGCTTGGTACCCGGACTCACCTACGGGCAGTACTTC. Its translation: CASSLVPGLTYGQYF. The chain is built from TRBV5-1 and TRBJ2-7; weak D call: TRBD2 (5 bases). There are 15 residues in the CDR3. Germline lookup yields CDR1 SGHRS and CDR2 YFSETQ.

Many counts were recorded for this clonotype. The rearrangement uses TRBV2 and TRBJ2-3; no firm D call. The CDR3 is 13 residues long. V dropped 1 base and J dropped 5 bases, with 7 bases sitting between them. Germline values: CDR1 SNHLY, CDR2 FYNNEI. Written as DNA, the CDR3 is TGTGCCAGCAGTGAAGATCTCGGAGATACGCAGTATTTT. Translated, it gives CASSEDLGDTQYF.

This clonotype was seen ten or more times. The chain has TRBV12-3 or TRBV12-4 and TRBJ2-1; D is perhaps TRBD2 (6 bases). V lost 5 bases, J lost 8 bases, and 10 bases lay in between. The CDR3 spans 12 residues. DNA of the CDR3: TGTGCCAGCAGTAACGGGGGTGATGAGCAGTTCTTC. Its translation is CASSNGGDEQFF.

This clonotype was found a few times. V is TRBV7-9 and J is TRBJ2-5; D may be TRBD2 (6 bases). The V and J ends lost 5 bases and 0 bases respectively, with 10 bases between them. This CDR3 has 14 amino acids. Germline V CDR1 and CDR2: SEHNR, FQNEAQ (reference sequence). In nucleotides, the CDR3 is TGTGCCAGCAGCACTAGCATGTACCAAGAGACCCAGTACTTC. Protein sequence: CASSTSMYQETQYF.

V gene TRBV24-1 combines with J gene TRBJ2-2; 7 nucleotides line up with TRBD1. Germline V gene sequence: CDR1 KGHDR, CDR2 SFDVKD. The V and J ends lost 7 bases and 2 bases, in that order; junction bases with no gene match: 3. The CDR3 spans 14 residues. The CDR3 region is CATSRDSNTGELFF. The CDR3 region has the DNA TGTGCCACCAGCAGGGACAGCAACACCGGGGAGCTGTTTTTT.

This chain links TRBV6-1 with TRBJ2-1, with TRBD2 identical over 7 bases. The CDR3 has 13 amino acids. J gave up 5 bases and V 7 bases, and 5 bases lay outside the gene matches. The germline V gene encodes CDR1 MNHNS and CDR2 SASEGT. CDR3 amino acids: CASTPRGDNEQFF. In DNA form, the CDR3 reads TGTGCCAGCACCCCTCGGGGGGACAATGAGCAGTTCTTC.

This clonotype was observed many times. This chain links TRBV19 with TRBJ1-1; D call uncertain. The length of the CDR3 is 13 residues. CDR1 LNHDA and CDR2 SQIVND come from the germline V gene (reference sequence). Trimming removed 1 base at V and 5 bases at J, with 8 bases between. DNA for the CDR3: TGTGCCAGTAGTATAGCGTTCGGGACTGAAGCTTTCTTT. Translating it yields CASSIAFGTEAFF.

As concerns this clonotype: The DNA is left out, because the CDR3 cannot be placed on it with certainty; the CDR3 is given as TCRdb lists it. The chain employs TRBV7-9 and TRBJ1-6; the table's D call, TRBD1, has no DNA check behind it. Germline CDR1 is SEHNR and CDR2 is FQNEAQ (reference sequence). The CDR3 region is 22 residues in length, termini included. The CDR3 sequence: CASSFSGRLRAVLRAGRSPLHF.

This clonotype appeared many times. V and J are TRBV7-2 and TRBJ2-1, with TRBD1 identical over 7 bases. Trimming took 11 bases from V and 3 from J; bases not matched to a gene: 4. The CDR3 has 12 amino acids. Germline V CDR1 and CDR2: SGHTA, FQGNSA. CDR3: CAATGDYNEQFF. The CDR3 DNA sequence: TGTGCCGCAACAGGGGACTACAATGAGCAGTTCTTC. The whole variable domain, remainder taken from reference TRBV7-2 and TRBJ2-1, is GAGVSQSPSNKVTEKGKDVELRCDPISGHTALYWYRQSLGQGLEFLIYFQGNSAPDKSGLPSDRFSAERTGGSVSTLTIQRTQQEDSAVYLCAATGDYNEQFFGPGTRLTVL.

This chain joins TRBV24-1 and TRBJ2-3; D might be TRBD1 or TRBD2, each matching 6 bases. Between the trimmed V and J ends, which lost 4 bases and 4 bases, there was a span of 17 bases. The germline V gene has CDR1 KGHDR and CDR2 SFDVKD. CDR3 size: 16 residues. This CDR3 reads CATSDWGRRVPDTQYF. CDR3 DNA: TGTGCCACCAGTGACTGGGGGCGGAGGGTCCCAGATACGCAGTATTTT.

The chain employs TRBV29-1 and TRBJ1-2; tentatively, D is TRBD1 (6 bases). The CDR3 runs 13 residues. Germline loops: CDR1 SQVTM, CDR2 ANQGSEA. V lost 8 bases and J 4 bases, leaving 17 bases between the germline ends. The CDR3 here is CSTRNRGTYGYTF. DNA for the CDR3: TGCAGCACAAGGAATAGGGGGACCTATGGCTACACCTTC.

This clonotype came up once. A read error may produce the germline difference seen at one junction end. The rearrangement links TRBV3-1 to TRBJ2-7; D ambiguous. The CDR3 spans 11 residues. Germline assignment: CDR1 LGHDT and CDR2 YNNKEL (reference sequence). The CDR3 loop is CASSHNYEQHF. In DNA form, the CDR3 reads TGTGCCAGCAGCCATAACTACGAGCAGCACTTC.

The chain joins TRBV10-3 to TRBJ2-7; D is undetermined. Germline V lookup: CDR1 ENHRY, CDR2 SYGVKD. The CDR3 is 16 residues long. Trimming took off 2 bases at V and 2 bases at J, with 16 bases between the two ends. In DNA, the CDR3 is TGTGCCATCAGTGAGACCCGGGCTCCTAACCCCTACGAGCAGTACTTC. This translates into CAISETRAPNPYEQYF.

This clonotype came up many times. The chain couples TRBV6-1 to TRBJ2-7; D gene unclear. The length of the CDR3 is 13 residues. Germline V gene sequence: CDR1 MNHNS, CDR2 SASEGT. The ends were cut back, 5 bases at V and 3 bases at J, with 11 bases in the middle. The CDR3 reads CASSSRTSYEQYF. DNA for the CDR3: TGTGCCAGCAGTTCGCGGACGAGCTACGAGCAGTACTTC.

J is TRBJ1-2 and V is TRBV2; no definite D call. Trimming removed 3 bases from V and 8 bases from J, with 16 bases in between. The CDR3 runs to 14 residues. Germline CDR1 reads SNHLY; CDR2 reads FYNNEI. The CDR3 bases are TGTGCCAGCAGTGAGTTCAAGACCTCGGGCGGCTACACCTTC. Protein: CASSEFKTSGGYTF.

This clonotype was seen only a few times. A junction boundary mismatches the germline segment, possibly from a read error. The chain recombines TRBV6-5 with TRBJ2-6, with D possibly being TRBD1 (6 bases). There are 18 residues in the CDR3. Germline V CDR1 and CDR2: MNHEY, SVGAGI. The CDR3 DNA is TGTGCCAGCAGTTACTCGTGGAACAGGGAAGCTGGGGCCAGCGTCCTGACTTTC. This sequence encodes CASSYSWNREAGASVLTF.

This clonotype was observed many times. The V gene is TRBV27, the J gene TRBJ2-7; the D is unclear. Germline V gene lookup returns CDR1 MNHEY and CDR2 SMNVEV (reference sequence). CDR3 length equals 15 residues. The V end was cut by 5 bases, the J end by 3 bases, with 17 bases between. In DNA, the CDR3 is TGTGCCAGCAGTCCGATAGTTAATTCCGACTACGAGCAGTACTTC. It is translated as CASSPIVNSDYEQYF.

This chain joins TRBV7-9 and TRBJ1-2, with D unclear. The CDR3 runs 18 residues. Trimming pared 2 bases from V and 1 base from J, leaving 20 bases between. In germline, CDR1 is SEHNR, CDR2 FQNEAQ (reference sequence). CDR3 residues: CASSLLTASRNDNYGYTF. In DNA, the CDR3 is TGTGCCAGCAGCTTACTCACGGCCAGCAGAAATGATAACTATGGCTACACCTTC.

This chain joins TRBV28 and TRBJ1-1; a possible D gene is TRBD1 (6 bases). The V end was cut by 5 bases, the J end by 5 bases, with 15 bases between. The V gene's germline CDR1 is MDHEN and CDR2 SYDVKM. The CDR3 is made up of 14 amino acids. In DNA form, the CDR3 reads TGTGCCAGCAGTCCTATGGACGGGACAACTGAAGCTTTCTTT. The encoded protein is CASSPMDGTTEAFF.

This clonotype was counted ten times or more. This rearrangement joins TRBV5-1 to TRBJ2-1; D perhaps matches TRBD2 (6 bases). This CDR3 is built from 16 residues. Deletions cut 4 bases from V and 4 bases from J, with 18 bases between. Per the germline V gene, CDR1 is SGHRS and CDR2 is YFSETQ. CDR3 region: CASSTLPHGGYNEQFF. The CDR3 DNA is TGCGCCAGCAGCACCCTCCCCCACGGGGGATACAATGAGCAGTTCTTC.

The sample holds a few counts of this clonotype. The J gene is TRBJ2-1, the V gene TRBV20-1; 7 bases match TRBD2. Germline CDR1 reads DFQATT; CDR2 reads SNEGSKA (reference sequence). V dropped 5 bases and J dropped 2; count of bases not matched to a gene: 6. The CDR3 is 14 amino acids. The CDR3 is CSAPRAGTYNEQFF. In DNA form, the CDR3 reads TGCAGTGCTCCCCGAGCGGGAACCTACAATGAGCAGTTCTTC.

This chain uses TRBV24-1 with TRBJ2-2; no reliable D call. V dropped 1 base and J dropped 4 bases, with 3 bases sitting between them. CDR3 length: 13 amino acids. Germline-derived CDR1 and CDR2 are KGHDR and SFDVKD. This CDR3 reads CATSDLGTGELFF. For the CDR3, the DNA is TGTGCCACCAGTGATTTAGGCACCGGGGAGCTGTTTTTT.

The CDR3 region is CASSPRPGGSTDTQYF. The CDR3 nucleotides are TGTGCCAGCTCACCAAGGCCAGGGGGATCCACAGATACGCAGTATTTT. This rearrangement joins TRBV18 to TRBJ2-3; 7 nucleotides line up with TRBD1. After removal of 2 bases from V and 2 bases from J, the junction contained 7 bases not matched to a gene. The CDR3 is 16 residues long. Germline CDR1 KGHSH, CDR2 LQKENI.

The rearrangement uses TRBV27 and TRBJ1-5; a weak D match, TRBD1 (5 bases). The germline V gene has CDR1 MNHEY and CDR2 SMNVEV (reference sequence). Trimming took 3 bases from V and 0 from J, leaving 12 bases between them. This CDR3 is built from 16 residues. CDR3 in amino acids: CASSFSRAYSNQPQHF. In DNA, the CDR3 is TGTGCCAGCAGTTTCAGCAGGGCCTATAGCAATCAGCCCCAGCATTTT.

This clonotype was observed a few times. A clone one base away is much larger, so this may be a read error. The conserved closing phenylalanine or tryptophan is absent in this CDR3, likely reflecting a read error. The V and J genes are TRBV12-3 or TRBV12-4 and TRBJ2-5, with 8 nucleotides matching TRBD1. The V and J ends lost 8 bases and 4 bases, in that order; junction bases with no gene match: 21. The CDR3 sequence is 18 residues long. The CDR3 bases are TGTGCCAGCTCAAAGGGATTAGGGGCAGGGGGCTTGGGAGAGACCCAGTACTCC. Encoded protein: CASSKGLGAGGLGETQYS.

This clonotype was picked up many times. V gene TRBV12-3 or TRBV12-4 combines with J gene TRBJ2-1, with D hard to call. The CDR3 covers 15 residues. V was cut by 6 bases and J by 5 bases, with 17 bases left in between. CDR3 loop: CASSPFGPNHNEQFF. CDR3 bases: TGTGCCAGCAGCCCCTTTGGTCCAAACCACAATGAGCAGTTCTTC.

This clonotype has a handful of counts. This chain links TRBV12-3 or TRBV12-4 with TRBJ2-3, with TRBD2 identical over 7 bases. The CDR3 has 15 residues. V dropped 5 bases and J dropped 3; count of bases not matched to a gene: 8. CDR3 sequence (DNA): TGTGCCAGCAGTCCGGGGGGTGGGGGGACAGATACGCAGTATTTT. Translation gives CASSPGGGGTDTQYF.

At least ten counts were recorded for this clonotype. The CDR3 sequence is CASSPGLPTARYQPQHF. CDR3 nucleotide sequence: TGTGCCAGCAGTCCAGGACTTCCGACAGCTCGTTATCAGCCCCAGCATTTT. J is TRBJ1-5 and V is TRBV12-3 or TRBV12-4; a possible D gene is TRBD1 (5 bases). Trimming left V 5 bases short and J 5 bases short, with 22 bases between. The CDR3 consists of 17 residues.

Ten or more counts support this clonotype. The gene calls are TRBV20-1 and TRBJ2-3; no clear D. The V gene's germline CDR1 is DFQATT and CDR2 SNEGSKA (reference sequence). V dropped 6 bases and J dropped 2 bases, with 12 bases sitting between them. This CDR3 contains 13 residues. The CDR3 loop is CSARPAVTDTQYF. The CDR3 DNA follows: TGCAGTGCGAGACCGGCGGTCACAGATACGCAGTATTTT.